This TCR beta chain was identified in a study of T cell responses to AZD1222 COVID-19 vaccine. Profiled with immunoSEQ multiplex PCR; TCRdb holds only in-frame clones, not every one. The table records fewer than 85,000 clones, 83% of them present only once. Trimming took off 6 bases at V and 8 bases at J, with 17 bases between the two ends. Germline-derived CDR1 and CDR2 are MNHEY and SVGAGI. CDR3 size: 14 residues. This chain joins TRBV6-5 and TRBJ2-4; D perhaps matches TRBD2 (6 bases). This TCR derives from an adult who received the AZD1222 COVID-19 vaccine. Sample: peripheral blood, taken 28 days after the second AZD1222 dose. CDR3 nucleotide sequence: TGTGCCAGCAGGGGGGACTCTCAATGGGACATTCAGTACTTC. Translated: CASRGDSQWDIQYF.